The clone carrying this TCR beta chain was seen many times. V dropped 6 bases and J dropped 4 bases, with 9 bases sitting between them. The CDR3 sequence is 11 residues long. Germline V CDR1 and CDR2: DFQATT, SNEGSKA (reference sequence). TCR beta CDR3 region amplification was performed from RNA transcripts. TCR CDR3 underwent first-round RT-PCR with the HTBI primer set. TCRdb analysed the multiplex PCR reads with MiXCR anew, one entry per CDR3 protein. This table has around 440,000 distinct CDR3 sequences, 15% to 18% appearing once. These data are taken from a study of T cells in Graves' hyperthyroidism and ophthalmopathy. For Graves' hyperthyroidism to be stable, ophthalmopathy could not progress within 18 months. In patients aged 18 to 65, hyperthyroidism was newly diagnosed, with duration under 2 months.

Sequencing used blood. This receptor was identified in a woman aged 18-29 years with Graves' hyperthyroidism. This rearrangement joins TRBV20-1 to TRBJ2-5, with D perhaps assigned TRBD1 or TRBD2 (5 bases each). The CDR3 here is CSATRGETQYF. The CDR3 DNA reads as TGCAGTGCCACGAGGGGAGAGACCCAGTACTTC.